Listed here are 30 T cell receptor beta chains from one sample, sequenced in a study of T-cell memory formation after mild COVID-19. TCRdb passed the 5' RACE reads through MiXCR, listing each CDR3 protein once. The sample includes 450,000 to 650,000 distinct CDR3 sequences, 20% to 25% of them seen just once. The sequencing input was PBMCs or a T cell subset sorted from them (not recorded which). Source of these receptors: an adult woman who had mild COVID-19 (a few samples of this study predate the infection). Cell type and time point are not known.

This clonotype has a handful of counts. The chain links TRBV6-5 to TRBJ1-1; perhaps TRBD1 as D (6 bases). CDR1 MNHEY and CDR2 SVGAGI come from the germline V gene. The CDR3 consists of 17 residues. The V end lost 6 bases, the J end lost 0 bases, and 20 bases lay between the germline ends. In nucleotides, the CDR3 is TGTGCCAGCAGACCCTCTCAGGGGTCAAACATGAACACTGAAGCTTTCTTT. Protein sequence: CASRPSQGSNMNTEAFF.

The genes are TRBV4-2 and TRBJ2-7; D possibly corresponds to TRBD2 (5 bases). CDR1 LGHNA and CDR2 YNFKEQ come from the germline V gene. Between the trimmed V and J ends, which lost 0 bases and 2 bases, there was a span of 17 bases. The CDR3 consists of 17 residues. CDR3 bases: TGTGCCAGCAGCCAAGAAGGGTCTCGATCGCGGGCCTACGAGCAGTACTTC. This gives the protein CASSQEGSRSRAYEQYF.

CDR3 DNA sequence: TGTGCCAGTAGTGCACAGGCTAGCAATCAGCCCCAGCATTTT. Translating it yields CASSAQASNQPQHF. The J gene is TRBJ1-5, the V gene TRBV19, with a possible D match to TRBD1 (5 bases). Trimming took off 5 bases at V and 0 bases at J, with 8 bases between the two ends. Germline V gives CDR1 LNHDA, CDR2 SQIVND (reference sequence). CDR3 length: 14 residues.

V and J are TRBV24-1 and TRBJ2-2; D perhaps matches TRBD2 (6 bases). The CDR3 has 16 amino acids. The germline V and J ends were trimmed by 4 bases and 2 bases, with 13 bases remaining between them. CDR1 is KGHDR, CDR2 SFDVKD, per germline. The CDR3 protein is CATSEHGTANTGELFF. CDR3 in DNA: TGTGCCACCAGTGAACACGGGACTGCTAACACCGGGGAGCTGTTTTTT.

CDR3 DNA sequence: TGTGCCAGCAGTTACTCTTTTCGGGGGGCGGTCGGGGAGCTGTTTTTT. It translates to CASSYSFRGAVGELFF. The V and J genes are TRBV6-5 and TRBJ2-2; possible D gene TRBD2, 7 bases. CDR1 and CDR2 from the germline V gene are MNHEY and SVGAGI. The CDR3 contains 16 residues. The germline V and J ends were trimmed by 0 bases and 7 bases, with 15 bases remaining between them.

This clonotype was observed at least ten times. This chain uses TRBV23-1 with TRBJ2-4; D ambiguous. Being an ORF, TRBV23-1 has a function that is uncertain. CDR3 length: 13 amino acids. Trimming took 2 bases from V and 0 from J, leaving 2 bases between them. CDR3 coding DNA: TGCGCCAGCAGTCAAATAGCCAAAAACATTCAGTACTTC. Protein sequence: CASSQIAKNIQYF.

This clonotype was seen a handful of times. The V gene is TRBV6-2 or TRBV6-3, the J gene TRBJ2-7; 7 bases agree with TRBD2. The germline gives CDR1 MNHEY, CDR2 SVGEGT. This CDR3 has 12 residues. Germline trimming cut 6 bases from V and 9 bases from J; bases unmatched to any gene: 8. CDR3 in amino acids: CASRLTSDRQYF. In nucleotides, the CDR3 is TGTGCCAGCAGACTCACTAGCGACCGGCAGTACTTC.

The J gene is TRBJ1-2, the V gene TRBV6-2 or TRBV6-3, with D possibly matching TRBD1 (5 bases). Trimming cost V 2 bases and J 8 bases, with 33 bases left between them. Germline CDR1 is MNHEY and CDR2 is SVGEGT. This CDR3 comprises 20 residues. The CDR3 sequence is CASSYPSLPGRSPGREGYTF. The DNA of the CDR3 is TGTGCCAGCAGTTACCCATCACTCCCTGGACGAAGCCCAGGGCGAGAAGGCTACACCTTC.

V and J are TRBV6-6 and TRBJ1-5, with D tentatively TRBD1 (5 bases). The germline V and J ends were trimmed by 0 bases and 3 bases, with 9 bases remaining between them. CDR3 length: 15 residues. Germline V CDR1 and CDR2: MNHNY, SVGAGI (reference sequence). The CDR3 protein is CASSYSNRINQPQHF. CDR3 nucleotide sequence: TGTGCCAGCAGTTACTCGAACAGGATCAATCAGCCCCAGCATTTT.

The chain combines TRBV27 with TRBJ2-5; 12 bases are shared with TRBD2. Trimming at V came to 8 bases and at J to 3 bases, leaving 1 base not matched to a gene. The CDR3 spans 13 residues. Germline V gene sequence: CDR1 MNHEY, CDR2 SMNVEV (reference sequence). The CDR3, as DNA: TGTGCCAGCCGACTAGCGGGAGAAGAGACCCAGTACTTC. Protein: CASRLAGEETQYF.

Only a few counts were recorded for this clonotype. The chain uses TRBV7-9 and TRBJ1-1; D is ambiguous. Germline CDR1 reads SEHNR; CDR2 reads FQNEAQ (reference sequence). The V gene lost 1 base and the J gene lost 1 base, with 13 bases spanning the gap. This CDR3 contains 16 residues. As DNA, the CDR3 is TGTGCCAGCAGCTTAGAGGATCGGCAGAGGAACACTGAAGCTTTCTTT. This encodes CASSLEDRQRNTEAFF.

In this sample, this clonotype turned up a few times. The chain combines TRBV25-1 with TRBJ2-2; D unclear. Deletions cut 8 bases from V and 2 bases from J, with 12 bases between. CDR3 length equals 14 residues. The germline V gene has CDR1 MGHDK and CDR2 SYGVNS. The CDR3 is CASQPWGNTGELFF. The CDR3, as DNA: TGTGCCAGCCAACCGTGGGGTAACACCGGGGAGCTGTTTTTT.

CDR3 DNA: TGCGCCAGTTCAAAGGGGCAGGGCACTGAAGCTTTCTTT. It codes for CASSKGQGTEAFF. V usage is TRBV10-2 and J usage is TRBJ1-1; D perhaps matches TRBD1 (5 bases). The CDR3 length is 13 residues. The V gene's germline CDR1 is WSHSY and CDR2 SAAADI. Trimming removed 9 bases from V and 4 bases from J, with 15 bases in between.

The V and J genes are TRBV6-6 and TRBJ2-1; 10 positions match TRBD1. V lost 7 bases and J lost 6; bases outside the gene matches: 3. The V gene's germline CDR1 is MNHNY and CDR2 SVGAGI (reference sequence). The CDR3 has 13 amino acids. The CDR3 spells CASTDRGGNEQFF. Written as DNA, the CDR3 is TGTGCCAGCACGGACAGGGGGGGCAATGAGCAGTTCTTC.

The chain couples TRBV6-5 to TRBJ1-2, with 11 bases that match TRBD1. The V segment lost 2 bases and the J segment 0 bases; nucleotides outside the gene matches: 5. CDR3 size: 17 residues. Looked up from germline, CDR1 is MNHEY and CDR2 is SVGAGI. Here the CDR3 DNA reads TGTGCCAGCAGTTACGGGACAGGGGGTTCCACTAACTATGGCTACACCTTC. This translates into CASSYGTGGSTNYGYTF.

This clonotype has only a few counts. This chain's CDR3 is CASSLQRDEQYF. DNA of the CDR3: TGTGCCAGCTCACTTCAACGGGACGAGCAGTACTTC. V and J are TRBV18 and TRBJ2-7; D uncertain. Trimming pared 4 bases from V and 5 bases from J, leaving 9 bases between. In germline, CDR1 is KGHSH, CDR2 LQKENI. The CDR3 length is 12 residues.

The rearrangement joins TRBV10-3 to TRBJ2-7; D gene uncertain. The CDR3 is 13 amino acids. Germline CDR1 ENHRY, CDR2 SYGVKD. In nucleotides, the CDR3 is TGTGCTAGTCGGGTCCAGGTCCCCTACGAGCAGTACTTC. Translated: CASRVQVPYEQYF.

The chain uses TRBV19 and TRBJ2-7; TRBD1 matches at 9 bases. This CDR3 comprises 13 residues. Trimming at V came to 5 bases and at J to 10 bases, leaving 9 bases not matched to a gene. Germline lookup yields CDR1 LNHDA and CDR2 SQIVND (reference sequence). The CDR3 sequence: CASSPGQGGKQYF. DNA for the CDR3: TGTGCCAGTAGTCCGGGACAGGGAGGCAAACAGTACTTC.

The V and J genes are TRBV7-2 and TRBJ1-1, with D tentatively TRBD1 (6 bases). The CDR3 has 14 residues. Germline V gene lookup returns CDR1 SGHTA and CDR2 FQGNSA. Trimming shortened V by 5 bases and J by 3 bases, and 13 bases separated the two germline ends. CDR3 nucleotide sequence: TGTGCCAGCAGCGAAGACAGGTTGCACACTGAAGCTTTCTTT. This gives the protein CASSEDRLHTEAFF.

The V gene is TRBV11-2, the J gene TRBJ2-7; either TRBD1 or TRBD2 may supply D (6 bases each). The CDR3 spans 16 residues. V dropped 4 bases and J dropped 2 bases, with 18 bases sitting between them. Per the germline V gene, CDR1 is SGHAT and CDR2 is FQNNGV. CDR3 in amino acids: CASSSRRGTDTYEQYF. The DNA for the CDR3 is TGTGCCAGCAGCTCACGGAGGGGGACCGACACCTACGAGCAGTACTTC.

This clonotype occurred a few times. V usage is TRBV7-2 and J usage is TRBJ2-7, with a possible D match to TRBD1 (6 bases). The CDR3 has 12 residues. Deletions cut 3 bases from V and 10 bases from J, with 13 bases between. From germline, CDR1 is SGHTA and CDR2 FQGNSA. The CDR3 DNA reads TGTGCCAGCAGCTTGGGGGCTTTGAGTCAGTACTTC. Its protein product is CASSLGALSQYF. Together with reference TRBV7-2 and TRBJ2-7, the CDR3 gives the full variable domain: GAGVSQSPSNKVTEKGKDVELRCDPISGHTALYWYRQSLGQGLEFLIYFQGNSAPDKSGLPSDRFSAERTGGSVSTLTIQRTQQEDSAVYLCASSLGALSQYFGPGTRLTVT.

This clonotype was counted only a few times. J is TRBJ2-7 and V is TRBV23-1; 9 nucleotides agree with TRBD2. TRBV23-1 is filed as an ORF, its function uncertain. The CDR3 length is 15 residues. J was trimmed by 3 bases and V by 6 bases; bases with no gene match: 9. The CDR3 loop is CASSRKREAFYEQYF. The CDR3 DNA sequence: TGCGCCAGCAGCCGAAAGCGGGAGGCCTTCTACGAGCAGTACTTC.

CDR3 coding DNA: TGTGCCAGCAGGAGGGACAGGGGGTCGAACACCGGGGAGCTGTTTTTT. It yields the protein CASRRDRGSNTGELFF. V gene TRBV6-1 combines with J gene TRBJ2-2, with 11 nucleotides matching TRBD1. Germline CDR1 and CDR2: MNHNS and SASEGT. J lost 0 bases, V lost 6 bases, and 3 bases had no gene match. The CDR3 contains 16 residues.

J is TRBJ1-5 and V is TRBV30; tentative D call: TRBD1 (6 bases). The CDR3 has 13 amino acids. Looked up from germline, CDR1 is GTSNPN and CDR2 is SVGIG (reference sequence). Trimming removed 2 bases from V and 6 bases from J, with 11 bases in between. The DNA of the CDR3 is TGTGCCTGGAGTTATTCAGGGGTTCAGCCCCAGCATTTT. Amino acids: CAWSYSGVQPQHF.

This clonotype was counted between two and nine times. This chain links TRBV7-2 with TRBJ2-3; 10 bases are shared with TRBD2. There are 16 residues in the CDR3. V shed 5 bases, J shed 4 bases, and the junction held 9 bases outside the gene matches. Germline loops: CDR1 SGHTA, CDR2 FQGNSA. DNA of the CDR3: TGTGCCAGCAGCAAGCAGGGGACTAGCGTTTCAGATACGCAGTATTTT. Its translation is CASSKQGTSVSDTQYF.

The V and J genes are TRBV15 and TRBJ1-1, with 8 bases fitting TRBD1. CDR3 size: 15 residues. J was trimmed by 6 bases and V by 1 base; bases with no gene match: 7. CDR1 and CDR2 (germline): LNHNV, YYDKDF (reference sequence). Here the CDR3 reads CATSRGTGFTAEAFF. The CDR3 nucleotides are TGTGCCACCAGCAGAGGGACAGGGTTCACGGCTGAAGCTTTCTTT.

The rearrangement links TRBV4-1 to TRBJ1-1; no firm D call. Trimming pared 0 bases from V and 1 base from J, leaving 9 bases between. Germline values: CDR1 MGHRA, CDR2 YSYEKL. The CDR3 spans 15 residues. The CDR3 protein is CASSQDGIGNTEAFF. In DNA form, the CDR3 reads TGCGCCAGCAGCCAAGATGGTATAGGGAACACTGAAGCTTTCTTT.

This chain links TRBV7-9 with TRBJ2-2; 8 nucleotides agree with TRBD2. The CDR3 totals 18 residues. Germline V gives CDR1 SEHNR, CDR2 FQNEAQ (reference sequence). Trimming took 0 bases from V and 9 from J; bases not matched to a gene: 15. CDR3 bases: TGTGCCAGCAGCTTAGCCCCTCGGAGCGGGAGACCCCACCGGGAGCTGTTTTTT. Residues: CASSLAPRSGRPHRELFF. The variable domain in full, with the rest retrieved from reference TRBV7-9 and TRBJ2-2, is DTGVSQNPRHKITKRGQNVTFRCDPISEHNRLYWYRQTLGQGPEFLTYFQNEAQLEKSRLLSDRFSAERPKGSFSTLEIQRTEQGDSAMYLCASSLAPRSGRPHRELFFGEGSRLTVL.

This clonotype has a single count. The CDR3 nucleotides are TGTGCCAGCAGTTACTCGAGACTAGCGGGAGAGCAGTTCTTC. Translated: CASSYSRLAGEQFF. The chain couples TRBV6-2 or TRBV6-3 to TRBJ2-1; 11 bases are shared with TRBD2. V lost 0 bases to trimming and J lost 10 bases; unmatched junction nucleotides: 2. The CDR3 length is 14 residues. The germline V gene has CDR1 MNHEY and CDR2 SVGEGT.

The sample holds a few counts of this clonotype. The rearrangement uses TRBV12-3 or TRBV12-4 and TRBJ1-1; 9 bases align to TRBD1. The CDR3 runs to 15 residues. The V and J ends lost 6 bases and 4 bases, in that order; junction bases with no gene match: 9. The CDR3 DNA follows: TGTGCCAGCAGGCCGGACAGGGGCCTAGGCACTGAAGCTTTCTTT. Translating it yields CASRPDRGLGTEAFF.